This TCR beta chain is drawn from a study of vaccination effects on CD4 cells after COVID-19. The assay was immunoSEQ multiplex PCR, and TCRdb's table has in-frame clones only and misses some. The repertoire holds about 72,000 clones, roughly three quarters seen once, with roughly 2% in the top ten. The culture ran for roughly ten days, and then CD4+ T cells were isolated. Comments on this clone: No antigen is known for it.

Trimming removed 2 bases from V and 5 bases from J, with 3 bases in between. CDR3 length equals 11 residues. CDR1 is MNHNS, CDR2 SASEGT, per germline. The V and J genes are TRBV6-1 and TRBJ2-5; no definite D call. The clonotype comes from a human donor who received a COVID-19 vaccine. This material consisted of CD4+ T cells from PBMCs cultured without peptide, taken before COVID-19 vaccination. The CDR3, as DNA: TGTGCCAGCAGTGAATGGGAGACCCAGTACTTC. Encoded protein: CASSEWETQYF.